The 29 T cell receptor beta chains below were found in one sample sequenced in a study of blood T cell repertoires in COVID-19. Repertoires were generated with immunoSEQ multiplex PCR, while TCRdb's copy carries only in-frame clones and drops some. Here the sample spans 72,000 or so clones, 86% being singletons. The specimen sequenced was peripheral blood. These receptors were taken from a woman aged 60-75 years with acute or convalescent COVID-19.

The V gene is TRBV2, the J gene TRBJ2-5; possible D gene TRBD1, 5 bases. The CDR3 is 14 amino acids. CDR1 is SNHLY, CDR2 FYNNEI, per germline. Trimming cost V 4 bases and J 1 base, with 10 bases left between them. The CDR3 DNA sequence: TGTGCCAGCAGTGTTAGGACATCCCAAGAGACCCAGTACTTC. Translating it yields CASSVRTSQETQYF.

This chain connects TRBV4-2 to TRBJ2-5; 11 positions agree with TRBD2. Trimming removed 4 bases from V and 5 bases from J; junction bases left unmatched: 0. This CDR3 comprises 13 residues. Germline V gene sequence: CDR1 LGHNA, CDR2 YNFKEQ. The CDR3 DNA reads TGTGCCAGCAGCCCTAGCGGGGGGGAGACCCAGTACTTC. Protein: CASSPSGGETQYF.

The chain links TRBV6-5 to TRBJ2-7, with a weak D call TRBD1 (5 bases). The V gene lost 2 bases and the J gene lost 4 bases, with 12 bases spanning the gap. Germline V lookup: CDR1 MNHEY, CDR2 SVGAGI. This CDR3 has 14 residues. The CDR3 DNA is TGTGCCAGCAGTTACAGGGGAATTAGATACGAGCAGTACTTC. As protein: CASSYRGIRYEQYF.

The chain carries TRBV7-8 and TRBJ2-1, with 7 nucleotides matching TRBD2. In germline, CDR1 is SGHVS, CDR2 FQNEAQ. The CDR3 has 16 amino acids. V was clipped by 2 bases and J by 2 bases; unmatched bases: 6. The DNA for the CDR3 is TGTGCCAGCAGCTTATCCGTACGGGGGGCCTACAATGAGCAGTTCTTC. Translation gives CASSLSVRGAYNEQFF. The whole variable domain, filled in from reference TRBV7-8 and TRBJ2-1, reads GAGVSQSPRYKVAKRGQDVALRCDPISGHVSLFWYQQALGQGPEFLTYFQNEAQLDKSGLPSDRFFAERPEGSVSTLKIQRTQQEDSAVYLCASSLSVRGAYNEQFFGPGTRLTVL.

This clone came up once. The CDR3, as DNA: TGTGCCAGCAGCTTAGCCGGGGGGACTTACAATGAGCAGTTCTTC. The encoded protein is CASSLAGGTYNEQFF. The rearrangement links TRBV7-9 to TRBJ2-1, with 7 positions matching TRBD2. This CDR3 contains 15 residues. CDR1 and CDR2 (germline): SEHNR, FQNEAQ (reference sequence). Trimming took 0 bases from V and 4 from J; bases not matched to a gene: 3. Using reference TRBV7-9 and TRBJ2-1 for the parts outside the CDR3, the full variable domain is DTGVSQNPRHKITKRGQNVTFRCDPISEHNRLYWYRQTLGQGPEFLTYFQNEAQLEKSRLLSDRFSAERPKGSFSTLEIQRTEQGDSAMYLCASSLAGGTYNEQFFGPGTRLTVL.

The chain joins TRBV4-2 to TRBJ2-1, with TRBD2 identical over 7 bases. This CDR3 spans 16 amino acids. V trimming: 1 base; J trimming: 8 bases; junction bases outside the gene matches: 11. The germline V gene encodes CDR1 LGHNA and CDR2 YNFKEQ. The CDR3 loop is CASSQVLLSGGHEQFF. For the CDR3, the DNA is TGTGCCAGCAGCCAAGTCTTACTATCGGGGGGTCATGAGCAGTTCTTC.

The genes are TRBV30 and TRBJ1-4; 8 positions agree with TRBD1. Unmatched junction bases numbered 7, after V lost 7 bases and J lost 6 bases. Germline assignment: CDR1 GTSNPN and CDR2 SVGIG (reference sequence). The CDR3 loop spans 13 amino acids. CDR3 protein: CALTGALDEKLFF. The CDR3, as DNA: TGTGCCTTGACAGGGGCCCTGGATGAAAAACTGTTTTTT. Full variable domain (rest looked up from reference TRBV30 and TRBJ1-4): SQTIHQWPATLVQPVGSPLSLECTVEGTSNPNLYWYRQAAGRGLQLLFYSVGIGQISSEVPQNLSASRPQDRQFILSSKKLLLSDSGFYLCALTGALDEKLFFGSGTQLSVL.

This sequence joins TRBV7-9 and TRBJ2-1; 11 bases map to TRBD1. V shed 1 base, J shed 10 bases, and the junction held 6 bases outside the gene matches. The CDR3 has 15 residues. Germline V gene data show CDR1 as SEHNR and CDR2 as FQNEAQ (reference sequence). CDR3: CASSLGTGGRGEQFF. The CDR3, as DNA: TGTGCCAGCAGCTTAGGGACAGGGGGCCGCGGGGAGCAGTTCTTC.

The chain uses TRBV5-1 and TRBJ1-1; TRBD1 agrees at 11 bases. This CDR3 has 16 amino acids. Germline V gene sequence: CDR1 SGHRS, CDR2 YFSETQ. V was pared by 4 bases and J by 1 base, with 6 bases of the junction left unmatched. The CDR3: CASSKDRGRGNTEAFF. In DNA, the CDR3 is TGCGCCAGCAGCAAGGACAGGGGGCGCGGGAACACTGAAGCTTTCTTT.

The count of this clone is one. V is TRBV6-6 and J is TRBJ1-5; 7 bases are a match to TRBD1. Germline V lookup: CDR1 MNHNY, CDR2 SVGAGI (reference sequence). V dropped 0 bases and J dropped 0; count of bases not matched to a gene: 2. The CDR3 is made up of 16 amino acids. CDR3 nucleotides: TGTGCCAGCAGTTACTCCCGGGACAGTAGCAATCAGCCCCAGCATTTT. This gives the protein CASSYSRDSSNQPQHF.

The chain carries TRBV5-5 and TRBJ1-2; tentatively, D is TRBD1 (5 bases). V was shortened by 3 bases and J by 4 bases, with 16 bases between the two germline ends. This CDR3 contains 15 residues. Looked up from germline, CDR1 is SGHKS and CDR2 is YYEKEE (reference sequence). The CDR3 loop reads CASSSEGAVPYGYTF. CDR3 nucleotides: TGTGCCAGCAGCTCAGAAGGGGCAGTTCCCTATGGCTACACCTTC.

V and J are TRBV24-1 and TRBJ2-1; weak D call: TRBD2 (6 bases). Looked up from germline, CDR1 is KGHDR and CDR2 is SFDVKD. V shed 1 base and J shed 9 bases, with 15 bases lying between them. The CDR3 has 15 amino acids. The CDR3 nucleotides read TGTGCCACCAGTGATTTCGGAGGGCAACGAGGTGAGCAGTTCTTC. Amino acids: CATSDFGGQRGEQFF.

The chain has TRBV12-3 or TRBV12-4 and TRBJ1-2, with D unresolved. CDR3 size: 12 residues. Between the trimmed V and J ends, which lost 5 bases and 6 bases, there was a span of 10 bases. This chain's CDR3 is CASSPGFNGYTF. The CDR3 DNA is TGTGCCAGCAGTCCAGGTTTTAATGGCTACACCTTC.

The V call is TRBV7-3, the J call TRBJ2-3; TRBD2 agrees at 8 bases. The CDR3 contains 15 residues. V lost 6 bases to trimming and J lost 4 bases; unmatched junction nucleotides: 9. Germline V gives CDR1 SGHTA, CDR2 FQGTGA. CDR3 DNA: TGTGCCAGCAGGAGGATCGGGGGGGCCGCAGATACGCAGTATTTT. This encodes CASRRIGGAADTQYF.

This CDR3 is CASKKGAGGHYEQYF. The CDR3 coding sequence is TGTGCCAGCAAGAAAGGAGCGGGGGGCCACTACGAGCAGTACTTC. This chain connects TRBV3-1 (or the pseudogene TRBV3-2) to TRBJ2-7; 9 bases are shared with TRBD2. Trimming removed 7 bases from V and 3 bases from J; junction bases left unmatched: 10. Germline V gene lookup returns CDR1 LGHDT and CDR2 YNNKEL (reference sequence). The CDR3 spans 15 residues.

The chain combines TRBV10-3 with TRBJ2-7; D call uncertain. The V gene's germline CDR1 is ENHRY and CDR2 SYGVKD. CDR3 length: 13 amino acids. V was shortened by 1 base and J by 3 bases, with 7 bases between the two germline ends. In DNA, the CDR3 is TGTGCCATCAGTGAGTTAGCTATCTACGAGCAGTACTTC. Amino acid sequence: CAISELAIYEQYF.

The chain couples TRBV5-5 to TRBJ2-7; 7 bases map to TRBD1. This CDR3 spans 15 amino acids. CDR1 is SGHKS and CDR2 is YYEKEE in the germline V gene (reference sequence). The V gene end was trimmed by 4 bases and the J gene end by 0 bases; junction bases not matched to a gene: 7. The CDR3 DNA reads TGTGCCAGCAGCACACGATGGGACAGCTCCTACGAGCAGTACTTC. Amino acids: CASSTRWDSSYEQYF.

The chain couples TRBV2 to TRBJ2-4, with D tentatively TRBD1 (6 bases). The CDR3 runs to 14 residues. Per the germline V gene, CDR1 is SNHLY and CDR2 is FYNNEI. V dropped 6 bases and J dropped 0 bases, with 9 bases sitting between them. CDR3 DNA sequence: TGTGCCAGCAGGGACAGTATAGCCAAAAACATTCAGTACTTC. Its translation is CASRDSIAKNIQYF.

This rearrangement joins TRBV4-1 to TRBJ2-7, with 8 bases that match TRBD2. V lost 0 bases to trimming and J lost 0 bases; unmatched junction nucleotides: 4. Germline CDR1 MGHRA, CDR2 YSYEKL. The CDR3 runs 16 residues. The CDR3 DNA is TGCGCCAGCAGCCAAGATGTCGGGGGGGACTCCTACGAGCAGTACTTC. It encodes CASSQDVGGDSYEQYF.

The rearrangement uses TRBV7-3 and TRBJ2-3; 10 nucleotides match TRBD2. The CDR3 covers 16 residues. V lost 5 bases and J lost 4; bases outside the gene matches: 9. Germline CDR1 SGHTA, CDR2 FQGTGA. CDR3 amino acids: CASSPGLAGGSDTQYF. The CDR3 region has the DNA TGTGCCAGCAGCCCAGGGTTAGCGGGGGGCTCAGATACGCAGTATTTT.

The chain uses TRBV3-1 (or the pseudogene TRBV3-2) and TRBJ1-1; 10 bases are a match to TRBD1. The trim removed 4 bases at V and 11 bases at J, leaving 4 bases unmatched. CDR3 size: 12 residues. Per germline, CDR1 LGHDT and CDR2 YNNKEL (reference sequence). The CDR3 is CASSLTGGAAFF. DNA for the CDR3: TGTGCCAGCAGCCTGACAGGGGGCGCGGCTTTCTTT.

DNA for the CDR3: TGTGCCAGTAGGACCGGGACAGGGTGGAATGAGCAGTTCTTC. It is translated as CASRTGTGWNEQFF. V and J are TRBV19 and TRBJ2-1; 9 nucleotides align to TRBD1. Losses at the gene ends were 6 bases for V and 7 bases for J; bases not matched to a gene: 7. Per germline, CDR1 LNHDA and CDR2 SQIVND (reference sequence). The CDR3 loop spans 14 amino acids.

The rearrangement links TRBV7-6 to TRBJ1-1; D is possibly TRBD1 (5 bases). Germline V gene data show CDR1 as SGHVS and CDR2 as FNYEAQ. The V end was cut by 1 base, the J end by 5 bases, with 14 bases between. The CDR3 has 15 amino acids. Here the CDR3 DNA reads TGTGCCAGCAGCTTAGAGGGGCGTATGAGGACTGAAGCTTTCTTT. It codes for CASSLEGRMRTEAFF.

The chain has TRBV6-5 and TRBJ1-1, with D hard to call. V lost 6 bases to trimming and J lost 5 bases, with 13 bases between them. The CDR3 is 13 amino acids. Germline V gene sequence: CDR1 MNHEY, CDR2 SVGAGI. CDR3: CASSASGITEAFF. CDR3 nucleotide sequence: TGTGCCAGCAGCGCCTCCGGGATAACTGAAGCTTTCTTT.

The rearrangement links TRBV9 to TRBJ2-7, with D tentatively TRBD1 (7 bases). The V and J ends lost 3 bases and 1 base respectively, with 14 bases between them. This CDR3 is 15 amino acids long. Per the germline V gene, CDR1 is SGDLS and CDR2 is YYNGEE. This CDR3 reads CASSGLRGESYEQYF. The CDR3 region has the DNA TGTGCCAGCAGCGGACTCAGGGGGGAGTCCTACGAGCAGTACTTC.

The chain employs TRBV11-2 and TRBJ1-2; the D gene is possibly TRBD1 (6 bases). Trimming removed 5 bases at V and 7 bases at J, with 17 bases between. The length of the CDR3 is 14 residues. Per germline, CDR1 SGHAT and CDR2 FQNNGV. The CDR3 DNA reads as TGTGCCAGCAGCCCAAGCAGGGGTCCCGCTGGCTACACCTTC. Translated, it gives CASSPSRGPAGYTF.

The V call is TRBV30, the J call TRBJ1-5; no definite D call. Germline V CDR1 and CDR2: GTSNPN, SVGIG (reference sequence). The CDR3 covers 12 residues. V was trimmed by 3 bases and J by 7 bases, leaving 10 bases between them. The CDR3, as DNA: TGTGCCTGGAGCTTAGGAGAGCAGCCCCAGCATTTT. Amino acid sequence: CAWSLGEQPQHF. Full variable domain (outside the CDR3, taken from reference TRBV30 and TRBJ1-5): SQTIHQWPATLVQPVGSPLSLECTVEGTSNPNLYWYRQAAGRGLQLLFYSVGIGQISSEVPQNLSASRPQDRQFILSSKKLLLSDSGFYLCAWSLGEQPQHFGDGTRLSIL.

The V and J genes are TRBV3-1 (or the pseudogene TRBV3-2) and TRBJ1-2; D is undetermined. Trimming cost V 0 bases and J 4 bases, with 9 bases left between them. The CDR3 has 14 amino acids. Germline values: CDR1 LGHDT, CDR2 YNNKEL (reference sequence). The CDR3 region has the DNA TGTGCCAGCAGCCAAGAAGCACCTCCCTATGGCTACACCTTC. It translates to CASSQEAPPYGYTF.

The chain has TRBV5-1 and TRBJ2-2; 9 bases line up with TRBD2. Losses at the gene ends were 4 bases for V and 0 bases for J; bases not matched to a gene: 7. The CDR3 runs to 17 residues. CDR1 SGHRS and CDR2 YFSETQ come from the germline V gene. The CDR3 protein is CASSPALAGTNTGELFF. The CDR3 coding sequence is TGCGCCAGCAGCCCAGCGCTAGCGGGGACGAACACCGGGGAGCTGTTTTTT.